Described below is a single T cell receptor (beta chain) sequence and its context. Its matching antigen is unknown. The entry originates in a study of T-cell memory formation after mild COVID-19. Overall study findings and caveats: Balance between CD4 and CD8 was seen in clones contracting day 15 to 85, and a CD4+ lean was seen in later expanders. Clones from the second wave (peaking day 37) had unconfirmed SARS-CoV-2 specificity. The study detected some responding clones in pre-infection memory, suggesting cross-reactive memory joined.

A 5'RACE reaction primed in the constant segment made cDNA libraries of TCR alpha and TCR beta, and these carried sample barcodes and UMIs. MiXCR, applied by TCRdb to the 5' RACE reads, yields one record per CDR3 protein. This sample carries 400,000 or so distinct CDR3 sequences, 15% to 20% of them seen once, and the ten largest clones take 8.4%. The sequence was obtained from an adult woman who had mild COVID-19 (a few samples of this study predate the infection). Cell type and time point are not known. The sample comprised PBMCs or a T cell subset sorted from them (not recorded which).

CDR3 sequence (DNA): TGTGCCAGCAGTGAAGGGACAGGGAGTGTTTTCTTT. This translates into CASSEGTGSVFF. The V call is TRBV2, the J call TRBJ1-1; 8 bases line up with TRBD1. The CDR3 covers 12 residues. V dropped 1 base and J dropped 13; count of bases not matched to a gene: 5. Germline V CDR1 and CDR2: SNHLY, FYNNEI.